This T cell receptor (beta chain) was retrieved from a study of T cell responses to AZD1222 COVID-19 vaccine (dated by TCRdb to the early 2020s). Notes on the research overall: AZD1222 recipients with second doses at about 4 weeks or about 12 weeks were pooled, because spike-specific TCR depth and breadth did not differ between schedules. A total of just over 230 trial participants underwent TCR sequencing, of whom about 200 had received two doses of AZD1222 and 26 had received two doses of the MenACWY control vaccine. Trial participants were enrolled into age subgroups of 18-55, 56-69 and 70-plus years, which contained about 150, 27 and 61 TCR-sequenced participants, respectively. Study-wide conclusions, independent of this receptor: The vaccine-associated CD4 TCRs covered the entire spike protein, and the dominant responses fell in regions 160-218 and 743-854. Epitopes outside the regions mutated in the B.1.351 and B.1.1.7 variants were reportedly recognized by nearly half of the unique spike-specific TCRs. Because no day 14 peak-response samples were available, repertoires were characterized only after the peak T cell response. In the small 56-69-year group, the increase in depth fell short of significance, most likely because of low power. After two AZD1222 doses, both the breadth and the depth of spike-specific TCRs were significantly higher than at day 0 and than in MenACWY recipients. Only six AZD1222 recipients were SARS-CoV-2 seropositive at baseline, limiting conclusions about previously exposed vaccinees. Most participants were white British and females outnumbered males, and the authors suggested that clonal diversity may have been underestimated.

The CDR3 starts with the cysteine, ends with the phenylalanine, and has 14 residues. Kept here is only the CDR3 DNA, which spans 42 bases and is read in frame from base 1. For CDR1 and CDR2, the germline V gene lists SQVTM and ANQGSEA. V is clipped by 5 bases and J by 6 bases, and the sequence between their germline boundaries is 19 bases long. The CDR3 regions of human TCRbeta chains were analyzed by immunosequencing. Per the authors' processing: Repertoire TCRs were checked for matches against a reference library of SARS-CoV-2-specific TCRs that had been generated using the MIRA antigen-specificity platform. Breadth was defined as the fraction of unique TCRs that were SARS-CoV-2-associated, and depth was defined as the fraction of total T cells that were SARS-CoV-2-associated. Using the MIRA data, every spike-specific TCR was mapped to the spike region that the TCR reacted to and assigned to either a CD4 or a CD8 class. Log10-transformed breadth and depth values were compared by one-way ANOVA with Sidak's multiple comparisons tests. This immuneACCESS table, as held by TCRdb, lists in-frame sequences with V and J called but not all clones. Of the missing ones, under half trace to an unresolved V gene in checked studies; the others have no known cause. V and J calls and clone size are copied from that table; D and trimming were computed from the DNA. For this sample there are some 170,000 clones; approximately 88% appear just once. Approximately 1.6% of the sample goes to the ten largest clones.

This clone has just one count. Its recognized antigen is unknown. No base quality values were provided; no much bigger clone lies one nucleotide off. The time point label for this specimen denotes: baseline before first vaccination. The vaccinee samples were drawn from two UK trials, COV001 and COV002, one of which was a single-blind randomized controlled phase 2/3 trial testing AZD1222 (ChAdOx1 nCoV-19) in healthy adults. For TCRbeta chain sequencing, PBMC samples were collected from trial participants at day 0 and at day 28 after the second dose. The sequence came from an adult in good health. The chain employs TRBV29-1 and TRBJ1-1; TRBD1 might be the D gene, on 6 matching bases. Here the sequenced sample was peripheral blood, taken on day 0 of AZD1222 vaccination. The nucleotides read TGCAGCGTTAGGGACCGGGGGGGCAATGCTGAAGCTTTCTTT. It specifies CSVRDRGGNAEAFF.